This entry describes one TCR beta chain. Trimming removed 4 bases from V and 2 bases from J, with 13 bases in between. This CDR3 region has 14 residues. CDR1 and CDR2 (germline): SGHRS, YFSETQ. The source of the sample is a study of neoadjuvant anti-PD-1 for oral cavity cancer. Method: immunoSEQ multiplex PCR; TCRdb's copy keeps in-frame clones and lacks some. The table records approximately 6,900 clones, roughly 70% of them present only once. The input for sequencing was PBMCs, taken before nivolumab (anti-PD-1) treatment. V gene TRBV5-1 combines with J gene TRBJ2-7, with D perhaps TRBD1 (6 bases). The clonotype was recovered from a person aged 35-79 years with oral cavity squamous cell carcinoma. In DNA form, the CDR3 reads TGCGCCAGCAGCCCGAACAGGGATCCCTACGAGCAGTACTTC. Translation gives CASSPNRDPYEQYF. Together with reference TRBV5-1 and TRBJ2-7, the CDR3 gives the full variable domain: KAGVTQTPRYLIKTRGQQVTLSCSPISGHRSVSWYQQTPGQGLQFLFEYFSETQRNKGNFPGRFSGRQFSNSRSEMNVSTLELGDSALYLCASSPNRDPYEQYFGPGTRLTVT.